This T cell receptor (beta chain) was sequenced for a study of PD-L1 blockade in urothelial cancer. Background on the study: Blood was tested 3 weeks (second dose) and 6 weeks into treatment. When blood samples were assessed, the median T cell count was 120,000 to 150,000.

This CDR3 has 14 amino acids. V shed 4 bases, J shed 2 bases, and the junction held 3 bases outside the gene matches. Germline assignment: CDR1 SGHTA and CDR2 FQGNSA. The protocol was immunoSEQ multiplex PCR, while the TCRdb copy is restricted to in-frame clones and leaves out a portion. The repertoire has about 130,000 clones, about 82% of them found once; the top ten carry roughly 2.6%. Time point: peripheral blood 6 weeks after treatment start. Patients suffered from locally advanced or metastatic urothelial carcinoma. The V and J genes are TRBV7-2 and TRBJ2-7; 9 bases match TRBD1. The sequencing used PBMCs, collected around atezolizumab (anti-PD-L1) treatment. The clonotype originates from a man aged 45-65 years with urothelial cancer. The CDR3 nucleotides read TGTGCCAGCAGCTCCGGGACAGGGACCTACGAGCAGTACTTC. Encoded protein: CASSSGTGTYEQYF.